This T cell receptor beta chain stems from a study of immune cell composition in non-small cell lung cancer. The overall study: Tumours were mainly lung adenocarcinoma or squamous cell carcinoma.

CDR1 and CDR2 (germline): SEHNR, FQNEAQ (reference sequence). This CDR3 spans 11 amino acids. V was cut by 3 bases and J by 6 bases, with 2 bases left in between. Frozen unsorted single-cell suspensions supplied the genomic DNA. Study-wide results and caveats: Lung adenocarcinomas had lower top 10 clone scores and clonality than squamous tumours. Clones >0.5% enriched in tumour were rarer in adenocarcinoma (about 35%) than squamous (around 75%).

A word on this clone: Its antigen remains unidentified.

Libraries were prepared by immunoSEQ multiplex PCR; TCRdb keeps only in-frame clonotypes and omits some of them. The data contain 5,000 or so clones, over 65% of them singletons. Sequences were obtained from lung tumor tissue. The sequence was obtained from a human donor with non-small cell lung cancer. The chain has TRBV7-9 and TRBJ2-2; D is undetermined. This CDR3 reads CASSFAGELFF. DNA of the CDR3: TGTGCCAGCAGCTTCGCCGGGGAGCTGTTTTTT.